The present TCR beta chain was sequenced within a study of blood T cell repertoires in COVID-19. At the level of the study: PBMCs, B-cell-depleted T cells, or T cells were the source of the cDNA or gDNA that made up the material.

Original data processing: Amplified reference gene primers provided the basis for estimating nucleated cell counts. Repertoires were generated with immunoSEQ multiplex PCR, while TCRdb's copy carries only in-frame clones and drops some. D and trimming come from the DNA, and the V and J calls and clone size come from that table. The sample consists of tens of thousands of clones, 85% of them appearing once. From germline, CDR1 is MNHEY and CDR2 SMNVEV (reference sequence). The CDR3 is 15 amino acids. With V trimmed by 2 bases and J by 2 bases, 5 bases remained unmatched. The material sequenced was peripheral blood. The sequence was obtained from a human donor with acute or convalescent COVID-19. The donor label of this sample is uncertain. The chain is built from TRBV27 and TRBJ1-2, with 7 bases aligning to TRBD1. The CDR3 spells CASSLRGLGNYGYTF. CDR3 DNA sequence: TGTGCCAGCAGTTTAAGGGGGCTTGGGAACTATGGCTACACCTTC.